Sequencing of this TCR beta chain was carried out in a study of T cells in Graves' hyperthyroidism and ophthalmopathy. Background on the study: Peripheral blood was obtained at initial diagnosis, preceding any treatment.

About this clonotype: What it recognizes is unknown.

The CDR3 is 14 amino acids. The V end lost 7 bases, the J end lost 6 bases, and 17 bases lay between the germline ends. The germline V gene encodes CDR1 SGHRS and CDR2 YFSETQ. Regions amplified from RNA transcripts were the TCR beta CDR3 regions. The primer set for the first-round RT-PCR of the TCR CDR3 was HTBI. From the multiplex PCR reads, TCRdb called clonotypes with MiXCR, one entry per CDR3 protein. The sample carries about 640,000 distinct CDR3 sequences, around 20% recorded once. Study results and caveats: For ophthalmopathy, model prediction preceded onset by a median roughly 6.5 months.

Diagnosis rested on symptoms, serum thyroxine and TRAb, thyroid ultrasound, and orbital computed tomography. The chain recombines TRBV5-1 with TRBJ2-1; D might be TRBD2 (6 bases). The clonotype comes from a man aged 30-40 years with Graves' ophthalmopathy. The sample consisted of blood. CDR3: CASSPSRGINEQFF. The CDR3 nucleotides read TGCGCCAGCTCCCCTTCGCGGGGAATCAATGAGCAGTTCTTC.